The clone carrying this T cell receptor (beta chain) was counted only a few times. The germline V and J ends were trimmed by 3 bases and 0 bases, with 5 bases remaining between them. This CDR3 is 13 amino acids long. This sample is part of a study of control samples from healthy donors and cancer patients. Method: immunoSEQ multiplex PCR; TCRdb's copy keeps in-frame clones and lacks some. The repertoire holds 99,000 or so clones, with around four fifths as singletons. This sequence originates from a woman between 45 and 60 years old in good health. The genes are TRBV12-3 or TRBV12-4 and TRBJ1-1; no definite D call. Material: blood. CDR3 in DNA: TGTGCCAGCAGTTTGGGATTGAACACTGAAGCTTTCTTT. Residues: CASSLGLNTEAFF.